The 6 T cell receptor beta chains reported below all come from one sample, sequenced in a study of shared clonotypes between healthy human individuals. Assay: immunoSEQ multiplex PCR; the TCRdb copy retains only in-frame clones and omits some. The sample lists 2,100,000 or so clones, around 95% occurring once. The source material was naive CD4+ T cells sorted from blood. Subset noted: CD45RA+ positively selected. The origin of the receptors is a young man in good health.

The table lists this clone with a few counts. V and J are TRBV2 and TRBJ1-2, with 8 positions matching TRBD1. CDR3 length equals 15 residues. Looked up from germline, CDR1 is SNHLY and CDR2 is FYNNEI. Trimming took 6 bases from V and 8 from J; bases not matched to a gene: 14. The CDR3 protein is CASSVLGQGQQGYTF. CDR3 sequence (DNA): TGTGCCAGCAGCGTTCTCGGACAGGGTCAGCAGGGCTACACCTTC.

Turning to this clone: At the DNA level, this CDR3 is encoded by other sequences in the same sample as well. The chain has TRBV30 and TRBJ1-6; D is possibly TRBD1 (5 bases). The CDR3 has 13 amino acids. Trimming pared 2 bases from V and 7 bases from J, leaving 9 bases between. Germline assignment: CDR1 GTSNPN and CDR2 SVGIG (reference sequence). The CDR3 DNA reads TGTGCCTGGAGTCCCGGGGGGAATTCACCCCTCCACTTT. Translating it yields CAWSPGGNSPLHF.

With regard to this clone: The sample holds other DNA sequences that translate to the same CDR3. The chain joins TRBV2 to TRBJ1-4, with D uncertain. The CDR3 is 12 residues long. Germline V gene lookup returns CDR1 SNHLY and CDR2 FYNNEI. The V gene lost 5 bases and the J gene lost 8 bases, with 9 bases spanning the gap. The CDR3 coding sequence is TGTGCCAGCAGTCCCCAAGGGGAAAAACTGTTTTTT. Its translation is CASSPQGEKLFF.

This chain uses TRBV7-3 with TRBJ2-7; 9 nucleotides match TRBD1. The CDR3 extends over 15 amino acids. Trimming took 4 bases from V and 12 from J; bases not matched to a gene: 16. CDR1 is SGHTA, CDR2 FQGTGA, per germline. CDR3 loop: CASSSTGGTGNSWYF. The CDR3 DNA reads as TGTGCCAGCAGCTCAACCGGCGGGACAGGGAACTCGTGGTACTTC. Together with reference TRBV7-3 and TRBJ2-7, the CDR3 gives the full variable domain: GAGVSQTPSNKVTEKGKYVELRCDPISGHTALYWYRQSLGQGPEFLIYFQGTGAADDSGLPNDRFFAVRPEGSVSTLKIQRTERGDSAVYLCASSSTGGTGNSWYFGPGTRLTVT.

V usage is TRBV5-1 and J usage is TRBJ1-3; no definite D call. V was shortened by 0 bases and J by 0 bases, with 13 bases between the two germline ends. CDR1 and CDR2 from the germline V gene are SGHRS and YFSETQ. The CDR3 length is 17 residues. CDR3 sequence reads: CASSLAGGRSSGNTIYF. In DNA form, the CDR3 reads TGCGCCAGCAGCTTGGCGGGAGGGCGTTCCTCTGGAAACACCATATATTTT. The complete variable domain, with remaining parts taken from reference TRBV5-1 and TRBJ1-3, reads KAGVTQTPRYLIKTRGQQVTLSCSPISGHRSVSWYQQTPGQGLQFLFEYFSETQRNKGNFPGRFSGRQFSNSRSEMNVSTLELGDSALYLCASSLAGGRSSGNTIYFGEGSWLTVV.

As DNA, the CDR3 is TGTGCCAGTAGTTTACAGGGGGCCGAACAGCCCCAGCATTTT. Translating it yields CASSLQGAEQPQHF. The chain combines TRBV19 with TRBJ1-5, with 9 bases that match TRBD1. Trimming cost V 5 bases and J 7 bases; bases outside gene matches: 6. Germline V gene sequence: CDR1 LNHDA, CDR2 SQIVND (reference sequence). The CDR3 length is 14 residues.